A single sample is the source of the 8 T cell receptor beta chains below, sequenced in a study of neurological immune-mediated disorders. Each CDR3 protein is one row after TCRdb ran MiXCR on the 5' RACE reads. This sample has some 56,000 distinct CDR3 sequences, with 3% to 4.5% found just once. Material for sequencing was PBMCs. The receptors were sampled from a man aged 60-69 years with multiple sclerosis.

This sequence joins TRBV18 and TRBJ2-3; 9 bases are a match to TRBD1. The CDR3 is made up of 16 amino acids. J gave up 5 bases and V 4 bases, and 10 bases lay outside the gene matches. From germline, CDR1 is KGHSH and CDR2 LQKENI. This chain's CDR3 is CASSRNTGGRRDTQYF. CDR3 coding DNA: TGTGCCAGCTCACGCAATACAGGGGGCCGAAGAGATACGCAGTATTTT.

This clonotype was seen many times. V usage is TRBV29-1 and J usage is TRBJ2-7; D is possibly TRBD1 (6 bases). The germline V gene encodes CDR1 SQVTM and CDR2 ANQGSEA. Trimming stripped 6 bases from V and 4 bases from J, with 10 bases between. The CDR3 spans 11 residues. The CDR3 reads CSVGDRYEQYF. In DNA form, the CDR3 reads TGCAGCGTCGGTGACAGGTACGAGCAGTACTTC.

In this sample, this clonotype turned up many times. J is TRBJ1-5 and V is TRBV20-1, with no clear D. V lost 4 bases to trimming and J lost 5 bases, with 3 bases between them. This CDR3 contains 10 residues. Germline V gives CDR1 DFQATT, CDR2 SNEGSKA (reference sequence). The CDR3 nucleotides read TGCAGTGCTAACTATCAGCCCCAGCATTTT. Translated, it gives CSANYQPQHF.

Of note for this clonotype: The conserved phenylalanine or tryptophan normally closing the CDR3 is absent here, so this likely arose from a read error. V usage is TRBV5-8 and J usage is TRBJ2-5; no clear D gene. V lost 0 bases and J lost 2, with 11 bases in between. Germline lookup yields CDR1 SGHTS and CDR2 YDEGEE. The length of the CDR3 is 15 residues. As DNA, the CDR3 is TGTGCCAGCAGCTTGGAAACGGCAACTCAAGAGACCCAGTACAAC. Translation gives CASSLETATQETQYN.

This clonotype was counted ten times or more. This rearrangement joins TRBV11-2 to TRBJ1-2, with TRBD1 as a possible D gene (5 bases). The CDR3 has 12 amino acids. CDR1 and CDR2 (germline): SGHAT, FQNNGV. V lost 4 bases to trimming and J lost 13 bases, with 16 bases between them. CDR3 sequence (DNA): TGTGCCAGCAGCTGGGGATTAGGGGTGATCACCTTC. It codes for CASSWGLGVITF.

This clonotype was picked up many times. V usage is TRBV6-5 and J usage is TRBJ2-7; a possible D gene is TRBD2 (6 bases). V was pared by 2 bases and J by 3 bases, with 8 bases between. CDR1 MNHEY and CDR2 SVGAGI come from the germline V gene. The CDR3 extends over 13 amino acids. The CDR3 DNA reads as TGTGCCAGCAGTTACGCGCGGGGCTACGAGCAGTACTTC. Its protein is CASSYARGYEQYF.

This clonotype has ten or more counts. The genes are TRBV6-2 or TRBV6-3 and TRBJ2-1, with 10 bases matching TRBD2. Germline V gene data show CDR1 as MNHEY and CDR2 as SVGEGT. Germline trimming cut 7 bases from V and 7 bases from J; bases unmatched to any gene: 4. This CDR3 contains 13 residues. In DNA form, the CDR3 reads TGTGCCAGCAACCCGGGACTAGCGAATGAGCAGTTCTTC. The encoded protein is CASNPGLANEQFF.

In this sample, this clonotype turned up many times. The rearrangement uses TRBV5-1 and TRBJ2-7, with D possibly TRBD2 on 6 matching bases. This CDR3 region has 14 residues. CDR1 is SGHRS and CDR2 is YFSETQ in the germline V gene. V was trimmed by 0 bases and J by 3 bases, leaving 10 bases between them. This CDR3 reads CASSLGGGFYEQYF. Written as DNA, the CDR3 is TGCGCCAGCAGCTTGGGGGGAGGTTTCTACGAGCAGTACTTC.